Given below is one TCR beta chain in context. Its antigen is undetermined. For the second PCR, which ran for about 7 to 11 cycles, a sample-barcoded 5' primer and a J-beta primer mix were used. TCRdb passed the 5' RACE reads through MiXCR, listing each CDR3 protein once. Among roughly 800,000 distinct CDR3 sequences listed, more than 20% were seen once. A minimum of 7 million PBMCs was isolated per sample. The data originate from a study of blood T cells in healthy people across ages. Notes on the study in general: The lack of PBMC sorting stopped any conclusive naive versus antigen-experienced comparison.

Per germline, CDR1 LNHDA and CDR2 SQIVND (reference sequence). This CDR3 region has 15 residues. Trimming left V 6 bases short and J 4 bases short, with 15 bases between. The same sample was also used in a study of T cells of mothers and their children.

The source material was blood. The J gene is TRBJ1-4, the V gene TRBV19; weak D call: TRBD1 (6 bases). This receptor was identified in a boy between 10 and 17 years old in good health. This CDR3 is CASSPGGPINEKLFF. The CDR3 nucleotides read TGTGCCAGTAGCCCCGGGGGGCCAATTAATGAAAAACTGTTTTTT.